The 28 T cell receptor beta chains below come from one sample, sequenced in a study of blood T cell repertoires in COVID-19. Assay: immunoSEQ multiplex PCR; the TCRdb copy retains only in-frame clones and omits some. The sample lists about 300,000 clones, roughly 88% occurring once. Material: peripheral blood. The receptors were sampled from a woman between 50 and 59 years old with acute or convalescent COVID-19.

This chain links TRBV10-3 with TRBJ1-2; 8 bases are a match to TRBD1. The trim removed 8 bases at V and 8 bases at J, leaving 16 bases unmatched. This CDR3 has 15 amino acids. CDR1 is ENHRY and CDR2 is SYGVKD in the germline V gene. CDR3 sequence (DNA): TGTGCCATCTGGGACAGGTCAAACTCTCTCGGCGGCTACACCTTC. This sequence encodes CAIWDRSNSLGGYTF.

CDR3 region: CASSRGPSYEQYF. CDR3 coding DNA: TGTGCCAGCAGTCGCGGTCCCTCCTACGAGCAGTACTTC. The chain links TRBV27 to TRBJ2-7; D not resolved. CDR1 is MNHEY and CDR2 is SMNVEV in the germline V gene (reference sequence). The CDR3 consists of 13 residues. V lost 5 bases to trimming and J lost 0 bases, with 8 bases between them.

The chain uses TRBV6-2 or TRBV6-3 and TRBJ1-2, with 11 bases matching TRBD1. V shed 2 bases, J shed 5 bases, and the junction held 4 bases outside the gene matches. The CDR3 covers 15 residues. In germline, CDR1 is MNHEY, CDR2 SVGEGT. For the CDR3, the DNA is TGTGCCAGCAGTTACGATGGACAGGGGGCTTATGGCTACACCTTC. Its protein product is CASSYDGQGAYGYTF.

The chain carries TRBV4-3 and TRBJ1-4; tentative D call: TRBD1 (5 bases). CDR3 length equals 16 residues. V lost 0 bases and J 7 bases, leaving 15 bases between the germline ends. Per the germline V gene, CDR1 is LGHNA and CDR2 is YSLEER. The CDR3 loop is CASSQDWWQGSEKLFF. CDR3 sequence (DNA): TGCGCCAGCAGCCAAGACTGGTGGCAGGGCAGTGAAAAACTGTTTTTT.

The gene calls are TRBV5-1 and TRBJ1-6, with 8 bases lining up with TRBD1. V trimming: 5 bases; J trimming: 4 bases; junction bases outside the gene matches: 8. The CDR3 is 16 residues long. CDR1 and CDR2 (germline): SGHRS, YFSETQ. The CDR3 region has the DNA TGCGCCAGCAGTTCCTCCGGACAGGGATATAATTCACCCCTCCACTTT. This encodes CASSSSGQGYNSPLHF.

The CDR3: CATSGRDSLNYGYTF. CDR3 sequence (DNA): TGTGCCACCAGTGGCCGGGACAGCCTAAACTATGGCTACACCTTC. This rearrangement joins TRBV24-1 to TRBJ1-2, with 7 bases identical to TRBD1. There are 15 residues in the CDR3. The V segment lost 5 bases and the J segment 2 bases; nucleotides outside the gene matches: 7. Germline V CDR1 and CDR2: KGHDR, SFDVKD.

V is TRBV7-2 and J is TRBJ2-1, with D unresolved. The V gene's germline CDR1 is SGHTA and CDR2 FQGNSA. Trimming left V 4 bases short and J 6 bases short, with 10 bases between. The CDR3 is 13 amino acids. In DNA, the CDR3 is TGTGCCAGCAGCTCTAGAGTAGCCAATGAGCAGTTCTTC. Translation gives CASSSRVANEQFF.

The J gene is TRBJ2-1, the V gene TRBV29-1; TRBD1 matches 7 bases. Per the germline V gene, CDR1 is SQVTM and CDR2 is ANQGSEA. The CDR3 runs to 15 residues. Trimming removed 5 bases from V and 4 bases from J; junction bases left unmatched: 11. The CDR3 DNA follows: TGCAGCGTTTCGGGGACAGCGGCCTTTTACAATGAGCAGTTCTTC. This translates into CSVSGTAAFYNEQFF.

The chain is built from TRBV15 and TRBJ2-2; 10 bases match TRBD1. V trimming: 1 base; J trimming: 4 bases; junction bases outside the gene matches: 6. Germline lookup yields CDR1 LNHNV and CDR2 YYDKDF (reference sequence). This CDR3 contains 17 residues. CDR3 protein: CATSRARGTGVTGELFF. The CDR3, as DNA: TGTGCCACCAGCAGAGCGCGGGGGACAGGGGTCACCGGGGAGCTGTTTTTT.

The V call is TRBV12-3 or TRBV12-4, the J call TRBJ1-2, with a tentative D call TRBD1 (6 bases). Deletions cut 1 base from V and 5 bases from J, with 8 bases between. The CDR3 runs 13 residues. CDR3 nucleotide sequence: TGTGCCAGCAGTTTAGTGGGGGCGTATGGCTACACCTTC. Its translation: CASSLVGAYGYTF.

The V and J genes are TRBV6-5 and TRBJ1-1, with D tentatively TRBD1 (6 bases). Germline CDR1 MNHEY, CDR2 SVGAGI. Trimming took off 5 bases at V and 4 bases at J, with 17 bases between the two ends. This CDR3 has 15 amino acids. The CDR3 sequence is CASSRAGGAITEAFF. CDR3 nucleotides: TGTGCCAGCAGTCGGGCGGGGGGGGCGATCACTGAAGCTTTCTTT.

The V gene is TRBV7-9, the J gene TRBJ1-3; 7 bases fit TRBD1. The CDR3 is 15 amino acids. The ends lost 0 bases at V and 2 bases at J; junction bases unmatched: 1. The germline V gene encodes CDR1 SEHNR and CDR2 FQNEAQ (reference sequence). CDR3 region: CASSLAGGTGNTIYF. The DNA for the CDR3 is TGTGCCAGCAGCTTAGCAGGGGGCACTGGAAACACCATATATTTT.

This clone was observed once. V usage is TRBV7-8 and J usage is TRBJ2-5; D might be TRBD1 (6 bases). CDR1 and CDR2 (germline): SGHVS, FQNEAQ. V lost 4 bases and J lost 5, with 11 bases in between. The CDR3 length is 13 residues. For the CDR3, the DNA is TGTGCCAGCAGCTCCACAGGGTGGGAGACCCAGTACTTC. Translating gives CASSSTGWETQYF.

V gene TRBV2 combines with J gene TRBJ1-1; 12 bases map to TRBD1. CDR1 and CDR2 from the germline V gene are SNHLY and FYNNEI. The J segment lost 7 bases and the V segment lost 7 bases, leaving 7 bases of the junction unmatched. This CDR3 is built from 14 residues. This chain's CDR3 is CASIRDRGLSEAFF. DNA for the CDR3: TGTGCCAGCATCCGGGACAGGGGGCTTAGTGAAGCTTTCTTT.

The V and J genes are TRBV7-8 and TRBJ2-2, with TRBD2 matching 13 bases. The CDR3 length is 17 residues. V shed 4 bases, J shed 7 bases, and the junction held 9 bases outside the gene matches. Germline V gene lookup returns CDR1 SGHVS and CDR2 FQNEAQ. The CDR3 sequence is CASSSRLAGGDFGELFF. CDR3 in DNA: TGTGCCAGCAGCTCCCGACTAGCGGGAGGTGACTTCGGGGAGCTGTTTTTT.

This CDR3 is CASTNLATGRASTDTQYF. CDR3 nucleotide sequence: TGCGCCAGCACCAACCTAGCCACCGGGAGGGCCAGCACAGATACGCAGTATTTT. The rearrangement uses TRBV5-1 and TRBJ2-3, with 8 bases identical to TRBD2. J was trimmed by 0 bases and V by 6 bases; bases with no gene match: 15. CDR3 length: 18 amino acids. Germline assignment: CDR1 SGHRS and CDR2 YFSETQ.

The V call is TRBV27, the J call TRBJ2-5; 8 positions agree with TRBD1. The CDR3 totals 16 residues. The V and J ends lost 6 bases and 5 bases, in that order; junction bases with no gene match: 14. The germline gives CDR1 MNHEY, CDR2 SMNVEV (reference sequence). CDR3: CASSLSGQGLSETQYF. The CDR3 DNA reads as TGTGCCAGCAGCCTGAGTGGACAGGGTCTCTCTGAGACCCAGTACTTC.

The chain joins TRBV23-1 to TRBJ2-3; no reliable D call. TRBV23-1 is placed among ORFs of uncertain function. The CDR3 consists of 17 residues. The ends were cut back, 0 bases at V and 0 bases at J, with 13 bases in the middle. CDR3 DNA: TGCGCCAGCAGTCAATCGGTAACAACACGAAGCACAGATACGCAGTATTTT. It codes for CASSQSVTTRSTDTQYF.

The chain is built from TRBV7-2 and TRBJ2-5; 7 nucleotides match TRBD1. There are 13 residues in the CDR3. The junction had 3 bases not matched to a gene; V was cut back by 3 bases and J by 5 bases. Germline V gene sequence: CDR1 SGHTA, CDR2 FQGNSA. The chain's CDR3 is CASSFQGDETQYF. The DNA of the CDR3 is TGTGCCAGCAGCTTCCAGGGGGACGAGACCCAGTACTTC. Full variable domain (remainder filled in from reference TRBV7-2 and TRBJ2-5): GAGVSQSPSNKVTEKGKDVELRCDPISGHTALYWYRQSLGQGLEFLIYFQGNSAPDKSGLPSDRFSAERTGGSVSTLTIQRTQQEDSAVYLCASSFQGDETQYFGPGTRLLVL.

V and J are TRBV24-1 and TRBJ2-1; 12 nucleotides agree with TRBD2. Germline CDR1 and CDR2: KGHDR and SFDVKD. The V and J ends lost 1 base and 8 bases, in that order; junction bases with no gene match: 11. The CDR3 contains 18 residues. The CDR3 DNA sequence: TGTGCCACCAGTGATTTTCGCGTACTAGCGGGAGGAAGCGATGAGCAGTTCTTC. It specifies CATSDFRVLAGGSDEQFF.

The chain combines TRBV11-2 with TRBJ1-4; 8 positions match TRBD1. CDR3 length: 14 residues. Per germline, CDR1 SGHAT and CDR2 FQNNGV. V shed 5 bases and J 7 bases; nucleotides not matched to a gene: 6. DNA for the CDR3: TGTGCCAGCAGCAAAGGACAGGGAAGTGAAAAACTGTTTTTT. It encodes CASSKGQGSEKLFF.

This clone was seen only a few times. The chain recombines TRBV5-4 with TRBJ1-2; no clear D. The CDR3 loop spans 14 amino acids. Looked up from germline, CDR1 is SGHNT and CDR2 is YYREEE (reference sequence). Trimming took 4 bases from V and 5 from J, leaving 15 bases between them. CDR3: CASSHRSGDYGYTF. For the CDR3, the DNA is TGTGCCAGCAGCCATAGGTCGGGAGATTATGGCTACACCTTC.

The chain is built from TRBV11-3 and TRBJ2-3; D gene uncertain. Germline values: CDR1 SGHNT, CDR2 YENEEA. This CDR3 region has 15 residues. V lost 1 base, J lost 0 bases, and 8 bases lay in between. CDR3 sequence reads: CASSLALSSTDTQYF. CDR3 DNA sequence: TGTGCCAGCAGCTTAGCACTATCTAGCACAGATACGCAGTATTTT.

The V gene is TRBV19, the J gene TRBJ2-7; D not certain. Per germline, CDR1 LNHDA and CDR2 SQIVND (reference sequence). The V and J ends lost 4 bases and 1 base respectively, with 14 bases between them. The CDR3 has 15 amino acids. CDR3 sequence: CASSKTSVMSYEQYF. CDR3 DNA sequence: TGTGCCAGTAGTAAGACATCCGTAATGTCCTACGAGCAGTACTTC.

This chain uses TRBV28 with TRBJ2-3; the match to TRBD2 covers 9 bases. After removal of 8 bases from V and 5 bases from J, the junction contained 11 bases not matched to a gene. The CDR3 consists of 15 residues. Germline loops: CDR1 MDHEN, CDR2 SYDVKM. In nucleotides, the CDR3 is TGTGCCAGCCATGACCGAGCGGGAGGAATAGATACGCAGTATTTT. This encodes CASHDRAGGIDTQYF.

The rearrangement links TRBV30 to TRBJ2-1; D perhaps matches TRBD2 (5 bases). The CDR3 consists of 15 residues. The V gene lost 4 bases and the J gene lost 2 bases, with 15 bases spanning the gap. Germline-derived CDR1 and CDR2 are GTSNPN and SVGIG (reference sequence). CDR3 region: CAWTLTGITYNEQFF. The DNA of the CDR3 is TGTGCCTGGACCCTTACCGGGATCACCTACAATGAGCAGTTCTTC.

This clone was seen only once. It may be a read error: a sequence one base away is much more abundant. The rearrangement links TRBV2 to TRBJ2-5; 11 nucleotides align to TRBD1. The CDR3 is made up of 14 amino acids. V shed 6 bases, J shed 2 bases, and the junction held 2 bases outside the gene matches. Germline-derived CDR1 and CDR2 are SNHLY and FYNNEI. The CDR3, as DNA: TGTGCCAGCAGGGGGGACAGGGGGCAAGAGACCCAGTACTTC. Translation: CASRGDRGQETQYF.

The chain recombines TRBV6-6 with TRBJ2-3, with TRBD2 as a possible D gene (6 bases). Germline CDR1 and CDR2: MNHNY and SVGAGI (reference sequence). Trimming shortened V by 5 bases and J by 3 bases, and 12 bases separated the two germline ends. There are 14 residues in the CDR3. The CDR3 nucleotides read TGTGCCAGCAGTGGCAGCGGGCGGACAGATACGCAGTATTTT. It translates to CASSGSGRTDTQYF.